This T cell receptor (beta chain) came from a study of CD8 T cells in Susac syndrome (dated 2019 in TCRdb). Study-wide context: The study used repertoire sequencing to test whether antigen drove CD8+ T cell activation and differentiation in Susac syndrome. The clonality of the CD8+ T cell repertoire was compared across 11 to 12 healthy donors, around 14 Susac syndrome patients and 15 multiple sclerosis patients.

Findings and caveats that apply to the study as a whole: The TCR sequencing and HLA analysis was acknowledged to have included a relatively small number of individuals.

The CDR3 goes from the cysteine to the phenylalanine over 15 residues. Kept here is only the CDR3 DNA, which spans 45 bases and is read in frame from base 1. Sequences MGHDK (CDR1) and SYGVNS (CDR2) are obtained from the germline V gene. The germline V end is reduced by 8 bases and the J end by 4 bases; junction bases left unmatched: 9. Peripheral blood CD8+ and CD4+ T cells from healthy donors, Susac syndrome patients and multiple sclerosis patients were profiled using high-throughput TCR beta sequencing. Multiple sclerosis controls were treatment-naive patients with stable or active relapsing-remitting disease fulfilling revised McDonald criteria. Bulk CD8+ and CD4+ T cells were purified magnetically by negative isolation, whereas CD8+ TEMRA cells were enriched by FACS. Blood was drawn into EDTA tubes, processed within 24 hours, and PBMCs were isolated by density gradient centrifugation. PBMCs destined for TCR sequencing were cryopreserved in liquid nitrogen and later thawed in a 37 °C water bath. A purity of at least 90% was achieved for sorted or isolated CD4+, CD8+ and CD8+ TEMRA cells.

RNA was extracted using the RNeasy kit, and about 0.5 to 1 ug of the RNA was reverse transcribed with random hexamers. The immunoSEQ multiplex PCR assay, covering 54 Vbeta and 13 Jbeta segments, was used to amplify TCR beta CDR3 regions. PCR amplification bias was corrected using a synthetic template baseline for primer optimization and computational correction. Per the authors' processing: Reads were annotated to V, D and J genes according to IMGT and were analyzed with immunoSEQ Analyzer, with only productive sequences retained. Clonality was calculated as one minus the Shannon entropy normalized by log2 of the number of productive unique sequences. For each patient and control, public and private clones were evaluated among the 100 most prevalent clones. A clone was defined as Susac-specific if it was absent from the healthy and MS cohorts, from more than 850 published viral clones and from other ImmuneACCESS disease sequences. The public reads were reanalyzed by TCRdb: fastp trimming at Q25, MiXCR alignment, in-frame beta chains only. Rows matching on CDR3 protein sequence are summarized as one entry with the most common DNA and genes. The V and J calls, along with clone size, are taken from TCRdb and not from the paper's own processing. A total of 100,000 to 150,000 distinct CDR3 sequences appear in this sample, 90% to 95% of them only once. The ten top clones hold approximately 0.29% of the sample.

This clonotype has just one count. Its antigen is still unknown. No base quality values were provided; no much bigger clone lies one nucleotide off. One read alone is weak evidence. Recombination linked TRBV25-1 to TRBJ1-2; 11 middle bases align to TRBD1. This TCR derives from a human donor with multiple sclerosis. The sequenced material came from CD8+ T cells from PBMCs. The DNA is TGTGCCAGCCACCCGGGACAGGGGGGCCTCTATGGCTACACCTTC. The resulting protein is CASHPGQGGLYGYTF.